This T cell receptor beta chain was documented in a study of blood T cell repertoires in COVID-19. The CDR3 is made up of 13 amino acids. Germline V gives CDR1 MDHEN, CDR2 SYDVKM. J gave up 4 bases and V 7 bases, and 4 bases lay outside the gene matches. This clone has more than one count but fewer than ten. Here immunoSEQ multiplex PCR was the method, and the copy in TCRdb shows in-frame clones only, minus some. The sample consists of 250,000 to 350,000 clones, under 90% of them appearing once. The chain employs TRBV28 and TRBJ1-5, with TRBD1 matching over 7 bases. This sequence was found in a woman between 50 and 59 years old who had been exposed to COVID-19. Specimen: PBMCs or T cells enriched from blood (not recorded which). CDR3 protein: CASNPGGNQPQHF. CDR3 in DNA: TGTGCCAGCAACCCAGGGGGGAATCAGCCCCAGCATTTT.